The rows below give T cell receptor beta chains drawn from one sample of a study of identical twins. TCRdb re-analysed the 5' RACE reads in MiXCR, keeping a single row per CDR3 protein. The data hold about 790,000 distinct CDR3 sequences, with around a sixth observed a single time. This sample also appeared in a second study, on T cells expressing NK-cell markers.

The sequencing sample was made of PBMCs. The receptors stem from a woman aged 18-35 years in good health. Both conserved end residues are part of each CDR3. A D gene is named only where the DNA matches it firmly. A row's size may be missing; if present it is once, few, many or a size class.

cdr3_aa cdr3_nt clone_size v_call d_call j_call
CASSVYTGDTQYF TGTGCCAGCAGCGTTTACACGGGGGATACGCAGTATTTT - TRBV9 - TRBJ2-3
CASSLWARGIGEQYF TGTGCCAGCAGCTTATGGGCCAGGGGAATAGGCGAGCAGTACTTC - TRBV7-2 - TRBJ2-7
CAGLQGDGYTF TGTGCCGGACTACAGGGGGATGGCTACACCTTC - TRBV7-9 TRBD1 TRBJ1-2
CAIRLTSGYNEQFF TGTGCCATCAGGTTAACTAGCGGGTACAATGAGCAGTTCTTC few TRBV10-3 TRBD2 TRBJ2-1
CASSVGQATDTQYF TGTGCCAGCAGCGTAGGCCAGGCAACAGATACGCAGTATTTT - TRBV9 - TRBJ2-3
CSVAGQGALPFF TGCAGCGTCGCTGGACAGGGGGCCCTTCCGTTCTTC many TRBV29-1 TRBD1 TRBJ2-1
CASSPPDGEPASYEQYF TGTGCCAGCAGCCCACCGGATGGGGAACCCGCTTCCTACGAGCAGTACTTC - TRBV7-9 - TRBJ2-7
CASRPQPNYGYTF TGTGCCAGCAGGCCCCAGCCTAACTATGGCTACACCTTC - TRBV12-3/TRBV12-4 - TRBJ1-2
CAWSGGTSSTDTQYF TGTGCCTGGAGTGGAGGGACTAGCTCGACAGATACGCAGTATTTT few TRBV30 TRBD2 TRBJ2-3
CSVEGIGETQYF TGCAGCGTTGAAGGGATCGGAGAGACCCAGTACTTC - TRBV29-1 - TRBJ2-5
CSARDWDWASPYEQYF TGCAGTGCTAGAGATTGGGACTGGGCAAGTCCTTACGAGCAGTACTTC - TRBV20-1 - TRBJ2-7
CASSPGGLAGGDTQYF TGCGCCAGCAGCCCCGGGGGACTAGCGGGAGGGGATACGCAGTATTTT few TRBV5-1 TRBD2 TRBJ2-3
CASPPRTGSNEQFF TGTGCCAGCCCCCCCCGGACAGGGTCCAATGAGCAGTTCTTC - TRBV5-6 TRBD1 TRBJ2-1
CASSPEPRQYF TGTGCCAGCAGTCCCGAACCTCGCCAGTACTTC many TRBV2 - TRBJ2-5
CSVVELTDTQYF TGCAGCGTTGTTGAGCTGACAGATACGCAGTATTTT few TRBV29-1 - TRBJ2-3
CASSLGLGHQETQYF TGTGCCAGCAGCTTAGGACTAGGCCACCAAGAGACCCAGTACTTC few TRBV7-3 TRBD2 TRBJ2-5
CSVNSGGTQYF TGCAGTGTTAATTCCGGGGGGACCCAGTACTTC - TRBV20-1 - TRBJ2-5
CASSQVGDSYGYTF TGCGCCAGCAGCCAAGTAGGGGATTCCTATGGCTACACCTTC few TRBV4-1 - TRBJ1-2
CASSQERRSNEKLFF TGCGCCAGCAGCCAAGAGCGACGGTCGAATGAAAAACTGTTTTTT few TRBV4-3 - TRBJ1-4
CSVDTGSRETQYF TGCAGCGTTGACACAGGGTCCCGGGAGACCCAGTACTTC - TRBV29-1 - TRBJ2-5
CASRGDSVNEQFF TGTGCCAGCAGGGGGGACAGCGTCAATGAGCAGTTCTTC - TRBV27 TRBD1 TRBJ2-1
CAISERGVGFGTEAFF TGTGCCATCAGTGAGAGGGGAGTTGGGTTCGGCACTGAAGCTTTCTTT few TRBV10-3 - TRBJ1-1
CASSQVSLASYNEQFF TGTGCCAGCAGCCAAGTTTCACTAGCGTCGTACAATGAGCAGTTCTTC - TRBV14 TRBD2 TRBJ2-1
CSARIPPTYEQFF TGCAGTGCTAGAATCCCCCCTACTTATGAGCAGTTCTTC - TRBV20-1 - TRBJ2-1
CASTPGGGGELFF TGTGCCAGCACCCCAGGGGGAGGCGGGGAGCTGTTTTTT - TRBV12-3/TRBV12-4 - TRBJ2-2
CASAETGVGYGYTF TGTGCCTCAGCCGAAACAGGGGTCGGCTATGGCTACACCTTC - TRBV7-9 TRBD1 TRBJ1-2
CASSLSPDYGYTF TGCGCCAGCAGCTTATCCCCTGACTATGGCTACACCTTC - TRBV5-1 - TRBJ1-2
CASNPGTPSGELFF TGTGCCAGCAATCCCGGGACTCCTTCCGGGGAGCTGTTTTTT - TRBV6-1 - TRBJ2-2
CASSQEGGGSTDTQYF TGCGCCAGCAGCCAAGAGGGCGGGGGAAGCACAGATACGCAGTATTTT - TRBV4-3 TRBD2 TRBJ2-3
CASRAGTGVAKNIQYF TGTGCCAGCAGGGCGGGGACAGGGGTTGCCAAAAACATTCAGTACTTC - TRBV25-1 TRBD1 TRBJ2-4
CATGSAGTSNTEAFF TGTGCCACCGGATCCGCCGGGACATCGAACACTGAAGCTTTCTTT - TRBV10-3 - TRBJ1-1
CASSLTSGGGNEQFF TGTGCCAGCAGCTTGACTAGCGGGGGGGGCAATGAGCAGTTCTTC many TRBV7-2 TRBD2 TRBJ2-1
CSAGQLANYGYTF TGCAGTGCTGGCCAACTCGCTAACTATGGCTACACCTTC - TRBV20-1 - TRBJ1-2
CASSFAGDNTDTQYF TGCGCCAGCAGCTTCGCGGGGGATAACACAGATACGCAGTATTTT few TRBV5-1 TRBD2 TRBJ2-3
CAIKAGESDTQYF TGTGCCATCAAGGCGGGAGAATCAGATACGCAGTATTTT few TRBV10-3 TRBD2 TRBJ2-3
CSARFRGQNEKLFF TGCAGTGCTCGATTCCGGGGCCAGAATGAAAAACTGTTTTTT - TRBV20-1 - TRBJ1-4
CASLLGIDNEQFF TGTGCCAGCCTCCTCGGGATCGACAATGAGCAGTTCTTC few TRBV7-9 - TRBJ2-1
CSVAPGWGMANTEAFF TGCAGCGTTGCCCCGGGCTGGGGTATGGCGAACACTGAAGCTTTCTTT many TRBV29-1 - TRBJ1-1
CASSFEGTPTLDTQYF TGTGCCAGCAGCTTTGAAGGGACTCCTACCTTGGATACGCAGTATTTT - TRBV5-5 - TRBJ2-3
CASSADPGGTYEQYF TGTGCCAGCAGCGCAGACCCTGGTGGGACCTACGAGCAGTACTTC few TRBV9 - TRBJ2-7
CASTKDSNSPLHF TGTGCCAGCACTAAGGACAGTAATTCACCCCTCCACTTT few TRBV12-3/TRBV12-4 - TRBJ1-6
CSASPPGVTEAFF TGCAGTGCTAGCCCCCCAGGGGTGACTGAAGCTTTCTTT - TRBV20-1 - TRBJ1-1
CSAPDRGKNIQYF TGCAGTGCTCCGGACAGGGGTAAAAACATTCAGTACTTC few TRBV20-1 TRBD1 TRBJ2-4
CSARVLKREGLYNEQFF TGCAGTGCTAGAGTCTTAAAGCGGGAGGGCCTCTACAATGAGCAGTTCTTC few TRBV20-1 TRBD2 TRBJ2-1
CASSPHGGAKNIQYF TGCGCCAGCAGCCCCCATGGAGGGGCCAAAAACATTCAGTACTTC - TRBV5-1 - TRBJ2-4
CASSLIAEAGLSFSYEQYF TGTGCCAGCAGCTTAATTGCCGAAGCGGGACTCTCATTCTCCTACGAGCAGTACTTC few TRBV11-2 TRBD2 TRBJ2-7
CASSRESFMNTEAFF TGTGCCAGCAGCCGGGAGTCCTTTATGAACACTGAAGCTTTCTTT - TRBV12-3/TRBV12-4 - TRBJ1-1
CASSEGLYSYEQYF TGCGCCAGCAGTGAGGGGTTGTACTCCTACGAGCAGTACTTC - TRBV10-2 - TRBJ2-7
CASSPSPPGVYF TGCGCCAGCAGCCCAAGCCCCCCTGGAGTGTATTTT - TRBV5-1 - TRBJ2-3
CSVLDTGYPYEQYF TGCAGCGTTTTGGACACAGGATATCCCTACGAGCAGTACTTC - TRBV29-1 - TRBJ2-7